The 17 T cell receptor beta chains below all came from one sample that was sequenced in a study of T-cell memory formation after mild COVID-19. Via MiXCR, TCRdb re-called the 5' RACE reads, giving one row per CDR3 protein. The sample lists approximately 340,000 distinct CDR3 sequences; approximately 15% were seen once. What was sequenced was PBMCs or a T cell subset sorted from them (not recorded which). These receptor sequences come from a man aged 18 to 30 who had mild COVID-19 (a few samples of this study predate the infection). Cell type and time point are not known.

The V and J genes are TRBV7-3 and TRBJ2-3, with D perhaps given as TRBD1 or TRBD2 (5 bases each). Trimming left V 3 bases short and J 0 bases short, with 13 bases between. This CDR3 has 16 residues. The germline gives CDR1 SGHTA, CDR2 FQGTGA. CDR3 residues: CASSFKGSPSTDTQYF. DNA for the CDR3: TGTGCCAGCAGCTTTAAGGGGAGCCCTAGCACAGATACGCAGTATTTT.

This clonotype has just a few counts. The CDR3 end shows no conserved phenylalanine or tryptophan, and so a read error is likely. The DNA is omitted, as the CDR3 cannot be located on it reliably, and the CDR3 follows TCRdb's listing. The CDR3 sequence: CSVRASGGTSL. This rearrangement joins TRBV29-1 to TRBJ2-1; the table names TRBD2, a call not compared with the DNA. The CDR3 is made up of 11 amino acids, end residues included. Germline lookup yields CDR1 SQVTM and CDR2 ANQGSEA.

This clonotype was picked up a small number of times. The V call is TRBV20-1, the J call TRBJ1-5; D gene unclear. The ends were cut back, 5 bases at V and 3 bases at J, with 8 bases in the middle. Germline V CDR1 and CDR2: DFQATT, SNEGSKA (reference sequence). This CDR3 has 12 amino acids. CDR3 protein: CSAVSHNQPQHF. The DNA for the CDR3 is TGCAGTGCTGTTAGCCACAATCAGCCCCAGCATTTT.

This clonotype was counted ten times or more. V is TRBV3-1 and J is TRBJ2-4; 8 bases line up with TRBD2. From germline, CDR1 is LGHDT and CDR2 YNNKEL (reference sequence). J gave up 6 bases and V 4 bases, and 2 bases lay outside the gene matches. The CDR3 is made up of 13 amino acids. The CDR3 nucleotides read TGTGCCAGCAGCCTTCGGGGGGGAAACATTCAGTACTTC. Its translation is CASSLRGGNIQYF.

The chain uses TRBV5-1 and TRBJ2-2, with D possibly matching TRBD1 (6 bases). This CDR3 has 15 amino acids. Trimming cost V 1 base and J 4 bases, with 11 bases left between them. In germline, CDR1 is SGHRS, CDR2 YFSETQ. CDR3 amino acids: CASSLNREFTGELFF. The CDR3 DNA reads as TGCGCCAGCAGCTTGAACAGGGAATTCACCGGGGAGCTGTTTTTT.

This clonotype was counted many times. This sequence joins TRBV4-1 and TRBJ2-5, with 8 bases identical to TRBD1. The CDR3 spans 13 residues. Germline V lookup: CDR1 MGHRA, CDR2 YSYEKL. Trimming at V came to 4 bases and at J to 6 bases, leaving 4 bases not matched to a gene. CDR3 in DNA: TGCGCCAGCAGCCCGGACAGGGACAAGACCCAGTACTTC. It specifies CASSPDRDKTQYF.

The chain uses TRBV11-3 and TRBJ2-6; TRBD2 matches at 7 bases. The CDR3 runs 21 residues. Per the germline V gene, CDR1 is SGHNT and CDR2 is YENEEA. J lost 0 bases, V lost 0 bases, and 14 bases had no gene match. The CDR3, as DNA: TGTGCCAGCAGCTTAGATGTGGGTCGGGAGGCGTTTCACTCTGGGGCCAACGTCCTGACTTTC. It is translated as CASSLDVGREAFHSGANVLTF.

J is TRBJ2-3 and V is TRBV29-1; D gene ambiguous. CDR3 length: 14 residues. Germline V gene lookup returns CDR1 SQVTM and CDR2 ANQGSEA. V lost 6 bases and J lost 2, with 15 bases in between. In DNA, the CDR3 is TGCAGCGTCGCCCAGACCGAGGCCACAGATACGCAGTATTTT. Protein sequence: CSVAQTEATDTQYF.

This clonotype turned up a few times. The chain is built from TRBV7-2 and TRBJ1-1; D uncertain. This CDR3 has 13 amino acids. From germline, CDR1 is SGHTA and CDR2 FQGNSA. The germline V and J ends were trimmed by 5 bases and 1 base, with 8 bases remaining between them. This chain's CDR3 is CASSPEGNTEAFF. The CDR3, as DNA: TGTGCCAGCAGCCCGGAGGGGAACACTGAAGCTTTCTTT.

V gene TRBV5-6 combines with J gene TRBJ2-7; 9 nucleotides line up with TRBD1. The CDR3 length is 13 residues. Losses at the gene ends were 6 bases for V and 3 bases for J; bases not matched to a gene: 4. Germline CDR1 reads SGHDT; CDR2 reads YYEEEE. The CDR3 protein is CASTSGQGYEQYF. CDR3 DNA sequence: TGTGCCAGCACTTCGGGACAGGGCTACGAGCAGTACTTC.

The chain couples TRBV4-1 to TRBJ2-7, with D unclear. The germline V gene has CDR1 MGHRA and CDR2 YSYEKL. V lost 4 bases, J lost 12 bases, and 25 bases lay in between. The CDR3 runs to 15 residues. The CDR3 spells CASSPDSVTEGLWYF. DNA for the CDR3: TGCGCCAGCAGCCCCGATTCCGTGACCGAAGGGTTATGGTACTTC.

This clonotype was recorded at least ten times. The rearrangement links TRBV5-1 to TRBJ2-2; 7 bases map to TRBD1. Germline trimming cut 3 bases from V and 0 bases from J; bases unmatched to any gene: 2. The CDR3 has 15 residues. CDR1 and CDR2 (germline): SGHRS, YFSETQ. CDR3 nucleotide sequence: TGCGCCAGCAGCTCCGGGACAGCGAACACCGGGGAGCTGTTTTTT. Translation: CASSSGTANTGELFF.

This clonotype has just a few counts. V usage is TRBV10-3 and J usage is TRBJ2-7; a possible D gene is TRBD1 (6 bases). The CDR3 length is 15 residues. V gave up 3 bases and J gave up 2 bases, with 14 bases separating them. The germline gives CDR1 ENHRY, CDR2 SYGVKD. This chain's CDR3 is CAISDSTGTPYEQYF. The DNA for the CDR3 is TGTGCCATCAGTGATTCGACAGGCACGCCCTACGAGCAGTACTTC.

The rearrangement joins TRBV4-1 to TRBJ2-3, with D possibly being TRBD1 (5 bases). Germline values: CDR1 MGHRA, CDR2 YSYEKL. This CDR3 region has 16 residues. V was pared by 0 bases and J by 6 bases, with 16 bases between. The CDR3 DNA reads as TGCGCCAGCAGCCAAGAAGCAGGGCCGCTCGGGGATACGCAGTATTTT. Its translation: CASSQEAGPLGDTQYF.

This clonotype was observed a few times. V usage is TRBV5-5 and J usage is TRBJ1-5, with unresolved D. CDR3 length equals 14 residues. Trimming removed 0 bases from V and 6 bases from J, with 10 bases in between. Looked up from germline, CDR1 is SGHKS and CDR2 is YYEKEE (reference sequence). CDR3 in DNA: TGTGCCAGCAGCTTGGGAAGGTACGGTCAGCCCCAGCATTTT. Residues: CASSLGRYGQPQHF. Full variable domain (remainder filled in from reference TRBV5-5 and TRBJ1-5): DAGVTQSPTHLIKTRGQQVTLRCSPISGHKSVSWYQQVLGQGPQFIFQYYEKEERGRGNFPDRFSARQFPNYSSELNVNALLLGDSALYLCASSLGRYGQPQHFGDGTRLSIL.

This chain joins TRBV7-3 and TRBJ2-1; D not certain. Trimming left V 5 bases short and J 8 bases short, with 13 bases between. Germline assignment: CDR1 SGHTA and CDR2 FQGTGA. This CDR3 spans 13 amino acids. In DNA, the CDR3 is TGTGCCAGCAGCCCAGGCAGGACCCATGAGCAGTTCTTC. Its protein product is CASSPGRTHEQFF. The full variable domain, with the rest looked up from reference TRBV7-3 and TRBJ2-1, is GAGVSQTPSNKVTEKGKYVELRCDPISGHTALYWYRQSLGQGPEFLIYFQGTGAADDSGLPNDRFFAVRPEGSVSTLKIQRTERGDSAVYLCASSPGRTHEQFFGPGTRLTVL.

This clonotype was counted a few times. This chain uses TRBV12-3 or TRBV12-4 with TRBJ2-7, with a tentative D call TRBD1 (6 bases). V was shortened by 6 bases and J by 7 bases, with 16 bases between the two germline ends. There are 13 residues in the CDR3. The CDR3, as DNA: TGTGCCAGCAGGTTACAGGGTCTGGGAGAGCAGTACTTC. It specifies CASRLQGLGEQYF.